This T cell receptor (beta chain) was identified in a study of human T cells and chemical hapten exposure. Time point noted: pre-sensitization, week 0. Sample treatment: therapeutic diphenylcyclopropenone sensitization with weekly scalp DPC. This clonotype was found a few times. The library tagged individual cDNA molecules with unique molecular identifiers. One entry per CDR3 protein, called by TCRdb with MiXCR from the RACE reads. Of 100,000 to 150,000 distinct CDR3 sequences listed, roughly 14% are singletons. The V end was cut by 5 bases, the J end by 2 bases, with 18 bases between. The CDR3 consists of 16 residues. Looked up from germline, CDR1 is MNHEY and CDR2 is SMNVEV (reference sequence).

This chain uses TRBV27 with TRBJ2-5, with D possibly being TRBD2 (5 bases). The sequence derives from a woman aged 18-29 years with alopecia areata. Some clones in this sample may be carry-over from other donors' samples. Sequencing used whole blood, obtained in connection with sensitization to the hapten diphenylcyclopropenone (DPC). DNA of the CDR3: TGTGCCAGCAGTATTGGACTGATTAGCAATCAAGAGACCCAGTACTTC. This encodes CASSIGLISNQETQYF.